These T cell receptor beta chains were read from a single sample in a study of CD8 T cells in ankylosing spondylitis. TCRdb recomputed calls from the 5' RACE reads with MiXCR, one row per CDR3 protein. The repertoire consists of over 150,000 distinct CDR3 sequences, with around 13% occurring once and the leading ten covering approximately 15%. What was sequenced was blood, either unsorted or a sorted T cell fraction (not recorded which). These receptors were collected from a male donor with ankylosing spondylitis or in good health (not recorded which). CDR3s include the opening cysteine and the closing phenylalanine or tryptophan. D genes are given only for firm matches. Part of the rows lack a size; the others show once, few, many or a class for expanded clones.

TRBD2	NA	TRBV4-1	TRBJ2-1	CASSQPRTSPRYAEQFF	TGCGCCAGCAGCCAACCCCGGACTAGCCCCCGCTATGCTGAGCAGTTCTTC
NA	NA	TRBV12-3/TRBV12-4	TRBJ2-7	CASTPGQGLGQYF	TGTGCCAGCACCCCTGGGCAGGGATTAGGGCAGTACTTC
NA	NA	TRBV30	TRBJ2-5	CAWSILLGNQETQYF	TGTGCCTGGAGCATCTTATTAGGGAACCAAGAGACCCAGTACTTC
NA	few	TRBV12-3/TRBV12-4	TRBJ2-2	CASSFIRPGELFF	TGTGCCAGCAGTTTTATCCGGCCCGGGGAGCTGTTTTTT
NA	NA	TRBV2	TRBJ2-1	CASSDGSSSYNEQFF	TGTGCCAGCAGTGATGGATCTAGCTCCTACAATGAGCAGTTCTTC
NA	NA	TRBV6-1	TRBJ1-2	CASSEVTASYTF	TGTGCCAGCAGTGAAGTGACAGCAAGCTACACCTTC
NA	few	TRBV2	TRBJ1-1	CASEGMTEAFF	TGTGCCAGCGAGGGTATGACTGAAGCTTTCTTT
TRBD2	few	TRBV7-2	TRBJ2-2	CASSERGGEGGELFF	TGTGCCAGCTCCGAACGGGGGGGCGAAGGCGGGGAGCTGTTTTTT
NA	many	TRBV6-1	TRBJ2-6	CASSEKGDGANVLTF	TGTGCCAGCAGTGAAAAGGGCGACGGGGCCAACGTCCTGACTTTC
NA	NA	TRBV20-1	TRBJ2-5	CSARGDAETQYF	TGCAGTGCTAGAGGGGACGCAGAGACCCAGTACTTC
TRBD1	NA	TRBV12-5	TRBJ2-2	CASGLVQGITGELFF	TGTGCTAGTGGTTTGGTACAGGGGATCACCGGGGAGCTGTTTTTT
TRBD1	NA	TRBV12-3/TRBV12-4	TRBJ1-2	CASSLVQGNGYTF	TGTGCCAGCAGTTTGGTACAGGGGAATGGCTACACCTTC
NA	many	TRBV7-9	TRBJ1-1	CASAPGGTEAFF	TGTGCCAGCGCCCCAGGTGGCACTGAAGCTTTCTTT
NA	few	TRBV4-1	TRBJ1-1	CASSQVLQVSGEAFF	TGCGCCAGCAGCCAAGTTTTACAGGTGTCGGGTGAAGCTTTCTTT
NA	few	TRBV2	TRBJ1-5	CASSVQGGNQPQHF	TGTGCCAGCAGTGTTCAGGGAGGCAATCAGCCCCAGCATTTT
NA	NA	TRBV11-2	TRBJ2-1	CASSLGGPDYNEQFF	TGTGCCAGCAGCTTAGGGGGGCCGGACTACAATGAGCAGTTCTTC
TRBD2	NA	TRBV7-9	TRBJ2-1	CASSLGTSGPEQFF	TGTGCCAGCAGCCTGGGGACTAGCGGGCCTGAGCAGTTCTTC
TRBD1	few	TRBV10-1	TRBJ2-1	CAMLGTGDYNEQFF	TGCGCCATGCTCGGGACAGGGGACTACAATGAGCAGTTCTTC
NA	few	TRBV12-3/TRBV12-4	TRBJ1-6	CASSPGDEKSPLHF	TGTGCCAGCAGTCCCGGGGACGAAAAGTCACCCCTCCACTTT
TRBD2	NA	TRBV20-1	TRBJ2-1	CSARGTSGRALYNEQFF	TGCAGTGCCAGGGGGACTAGCGGGAGGGCCCTCTACAATGAGCAGTTCTTC
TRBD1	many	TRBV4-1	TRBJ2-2	CASSQGTGNRGELFF	TGCGCCAGCAGCCAAGGGACAGGGAATCGCGGGGAGCTGTTTTTT
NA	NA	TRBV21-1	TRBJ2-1	CASSKGTSGINSPYNEQFF	TGTGCCAGCAGCAAAGGGACTAGCGGGATAAATTCGCCCTACAATGAGCAGTTCTTC
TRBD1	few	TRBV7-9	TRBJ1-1	CASSPPGQRASEAFF	TGTGCCAGCAGCCCACCGGGACAGCGGGCGTCTGAAGCTTTCTTT